This note documents a single T cell receptor beta chain sequence. TCRdb reprocessed the 5' RACE reads with MiXCR, giving one entry per CDR3 protein. The profile shows approximately 550,000 distinct CDR3 sequences, 20% to 25% of them singletons. The CDR3 runs to 15 residues. Germline CDR1 and CDR2: MGHRA and YSYEKL. V lost 1 base to trimming and J lost 5 bases; unmatched junction nucleotides: 1. This sample was taken from a study of identical twins. This same sample was also part of a study on yellow fever vaccine responses in identical twins.

Sequencing was carried out using CD4+ T cells sorted from blood. The clonotype was recovered from a woman aged 18-29 years in good health. The V and J genes are TRBV4-1 and TRBJ2-3, with TRBD2 identical over 12 bases. CDR3 residues: CASSQGLAGVDTQYF. CDR3 nucleotide sequence: TGCGCCAGCAGCCAAGGACTAGCGGGAGTAGATACGCAGTATTTT.